The clone carrying this T cell receptor beta chain was counted a single time. In the authors' methods: Estimation of nucleated cell counts was performed using reference gene primer amplification. Clones were sequenced by immunoSEQ multiplex PCR, and TCRdb holds only the in-frame ones, with some missing. That table supplies the V and J calls and clone size; D and trimming were determined from the DNA. The sample carries 300,000 to 450,000 clones, 88% recorded once. This sample was included in a study of blood T cell repertoires in COVID-19. Overall study: COVID-19 samples collected from the United States, Italy and Spain covered acute and convalescent phases. T cells, B-cell-depleted T cells, or PBMCs provided the cDNA or gDNA that served as material.

Cohorts were assigned according to the clinical history that participants reported. The receptor's source is a young woman who had been exposed to COVID-19. The sequenced material came from PBMCs or T cells enriched from blood (not recorded which).

The CDR3: CASSTQGASDTQYF. The CDR3 DNA follows: TGTGCCAGCAGCACGCAGGGGGCCTCAGATACGCAGTATTTT. The V and J genes are TRBV6-5 and TRBJ2-3; 8 bases align to TRBD1. J gave up 4 bases and V 6 bases, and 6 bases lay outside the gene matches. CDR1 and CDR2 (germline): MNHEY, SVGAGI. CDR3 size: 14 residues.